Listed below are T cell receptor beta chains from one sample, sequenced in a study of cytomegalovirus exposure and HLA in healthy donors. Method: immunoSEQ multiplex PCR; TCRdb's copy keeps in-frame clones and lacks some. This table lists tens of thousands of clones. The sequencing input was PBMCs. Receptors originate from a woman in her thirties or forties in good health and CMV-seropositive. The CDR3 runs from the conserved cysteine through the conserved F or W. The order of the fields is J gene, D gene, CDR3 length, V gene, CDR3 protein. D genes are given only for firm matches.

TRBJ2-1 NA 12 TRBV29-1 CSVDAGGNEQFF
TRBJ2-7 TRBD1 14 TRBV18 CASSPAGQDYEQYF
TRBJ2-7 TRBD1 16 TRBV10-3 CAISESETGVVYEQYF
TRBJ1-1 NA 9 TRBV2 CASNRGGVF
TRBJ2-7 NA 14 TRBV27 CASSFYRTGDEQYF
TRBJ1-2 NA 13 TRBV28 CASSTGFNYGYTF
TRBJ2-1 TRBD1 14 TRBV25-1 CASTLTGAHNEQFF
TRBJ1-5 TRBD1 18 TRBV19 CASTDEQGAILGNQPQHF
TRBJ1-1 NA 13 TRBV7-3 CASSRGGNTEDFF
TRBJ2-3 NA 19 TRBV7-2 CASSLRRARGGVSTDTQYF
TRBJ2-7 NA 14 TRBV4-1 CASSHRQDAYEQYF
TRBJ2-1 NA 10 TRBV9 CASSPNEQFF
TRBJ2-1 TRBD2 20 TRBV4-3 CASSARKGLAGVPPTSALFF
TRBJ1-5 NA 13 TRBV28 CASRRYSNQPQHF
TRBJ2-1 NA 14 TRBV9 CASSVAGLRNEQFF
TRBJ2-5 TRBD2 15 TRBV10-2 CASNAAVAGGETQYF
TRBJ1-5 NA 15 TRBV30 CAWSWGHREGQPQHF